The rows below give T cell receptor beta chains drawn from one sample of a study of CD8+ T cells in alopecia areata. TCRdb's table, derived via immunoSEQ multiplex PCR, lists solely in-frame clones and lacks some. Of 150,000 to 200,000 clones listed, 40% to 65% were seen once; the top ten hold approximately 11%. The sample consisted of CD8+ T cells sorted from blood, taken at week 24, from a patient treated with tofacitinib. The receptors stem from a human donor with alopecia areata. Each CDR3 is given with its conserved first and last residue. The order of the fields is CDR3 length, clone size, V gene, D gene, J gene, CDR3 DNA, CDR3 protein. A D gene is named only where the DNA matches it firmly. Clone size appears in some rows only: once, few, many, or a class for an expanded clone.

13	.	TRBV12-5	.	TRBJ1-2	TGTGCTAGTGGTTTGAAGGGTGGTTGGGGCTACACCTTC	CASGLKGGWGYTF
15	.	TRBV11-2	TRBD1	TRBJ1-4	TGTGCCAGCAGCGACCCGGACAGGAATTGGGAAAAACTGTTTTTT	CASSDPDRNWEKLFF
16	.	TRBV13	TRBD2	TRBJ2-1	TGTGCCAGCAGCTTAGGACTAGCGGGGGGCTACAATGAGCAGTTCTTC	CASSLGLAGGYNEQFF
14	.	TRBV29-1	.	TRBJ2-7	TGCAGCGTTACTGAACAGACATATCCCTACGAGCAGTACTTC	CSVTEQTYPYEQYF
14	few	TRBV29-1	.	TRBJ1-2	TGCAGCGTTGATCGCCAGGGCCCTAACTATGGCTACACCTTC	CSVDRQGPNYGYTF
14	few	TRBV10-3	.	TRBJ2-7	TGTGCCATCAAAGGTCGGGCAGGGGTACACGAGCAGTACTTC	CAIKGRAGVHEQYF
15	few	TRBV7-9	TRBD1	TRBJ1-2	TGTGCCAGCACCGCCACCGGGGACAGCAACTATGGCTACACCTTC	CASTATGDSNYGYTF
15	few	TRBV7-2	.	TRBJ2-2	TGTGCCAGCAGCTCGGACCAGGATGTTCCCGGGGAGCTGTTTTTT	CASSSDQDVPGELFF
13	.	TRBV2	TRBD1	TRBJ2-7	TGTGCCAGCAACGAAGACAGGGGCTACGAGCAGTACTTC	CASNEDRGYEQYF
13	.	TRBV25-1	.	TRBJ2-7	TGTGCCAGCAGACCGGACAGCTCCTACGAGCAGTACTTC	CASRPDSSYEQYF
17	.	TRBV30	TRBD2	TRBJ2-1	TGTGCCTGGAGTGAAACAGAGCGGGGGGGCGACTACAATGAGCAGTTCTTC	CAWSETERGGDYNEQFF